A selection of T cell receptor beta chains follows, all from one sample in a study of T cell responses to AZD1222 COVID-19 vaccine. The method was immunoSEQ multiplex PCR; TCRdb's version includes in-frame clones alone and lacks a portion of them. The sample yields about 100,000 clones, under 95% seen once. The sample was peripheral blood, taken on day 0 of AZD1222 vaccination. The receptors originated from an adult in good health. Both conserved end residues are part of each CDR3. Fields, in order: clone size, J gene, CDR3 length, D gene, V gene, CDR3 protein, CDR3 DNA. The D gene is left open where the match is weak. The listing skips clone size in some rows; elsewhere it reads once, few, many or a size class.

>.|TRBJ2-7|14|.|TRBV3-1/TRBV3-2
CASSQVSNSYEQYF
TGTGCCAGCAGCCAAGTCTCAAATTCCTACGAGCAGTACTTC
>.|TRBJ2-1|14|.|TRBV11-1
CASSLAGGGNEQFF
TGTGCCAGCAGCTTAGCGGGAGGGGGGAATGAGCAGTTCTTC
>.|TRBJ1-2|13|TRBD1|TRBV29-1
CSAEGDRDYGYTF
TGCAGCGCCGAAGGGGACAGGGACTATGGCTACACCTTC
>.|TRBJ1-2|16|TRBD1|TRBV28
CASSLFRPGGAYGYTF
TGTGCCAGCAGTTTATTTAGGCCAGGGGGCGCTTATGGCTACACCTTC
>.|TRBJ1-4|15|TRBD1|TRBV30
CAWRPRTGAGEKLFF
TGTGCCTGGAGGCCACGGACAGGGGCAGGGGAAAAACTGTTTTTT
>once|TRBJ1-6|16|TRBD1|TRBV2
CASRGTGGGYVSPLHF
TGTGCCAGCAGGGGTACAGGGGGCGGTTATGTTTCACCCCTCCACTTT
>.|TRBJ1-1|15|.|TRBV5-4
CASSLEGPSGTEAFF
TGTGCCAGCAGCTTGGAGGGGCCCTCAGGCACTGAAGCTTTCTTT
>.|TRBJ2-1|14|.|TRBV5-1
CASSFGGYYNEQFF
TGCGCCAGCAGCTTTGGAGGCTACTACAATGAGCAGTTCTTC
>.|TRBJ1-1|14|.|TRBV18
CASSRGAGNTEAFF
TGTGCCAGTTCTCGCGGCGCTGGGAACACTGAAGCTTTCTTT
>.|TRBJ2-1|16|TRBD2|TRBV25-1
CASSIAGGPDYNEQFF
TGTGCCAGCAGTATAGCGGGAGGGCCGGACTACAATGAGCAGTTCTTC
>.|TRBJ2-1|16|.|TRBV5-1
CASSLLAGASYNEQFF
TGCGCCAGCAGCTTGCTGGCGGGGGCCTCTTACAATGAGCAGTTCTTC
>.|TRBJ2-7|13|TRBD1|TRBV10-3
CATTGQGSDEQYF
TGTGCCACCACGGGACAGGGTTCCGACGAGCAGTACTTC
>.|TRBJ2-7|14|.|TRBV3-1/TRBV3-2
CASSQVPDGMMQYF
TGTGCCAGCAGCCAAGTCCCGGACGGGATGATGCAGTACTTC
>.|TRBJ1-2|13|.|TRBV27
CASSLGPNYGYTF
TGTGCCAGCAGCCTGGGTCCCAACTATGGCTACACCTTC
>.|TRBJ2-2|17|TRBD1|TRBV5-1
CASSLVLSTGVIGELFF
TGCGCCAGCAGCTTGGTTTTATCGACAGGGGTAATCGGGGAGCTGTTTTTT
>.|TRBJ2-1|15|.|TRBV7-9
CASSPDRSSYNEQFF
TGTGCCAGCAGCCCCGACAGGAGCTCCTACAATGAGCAGTTCTTC
>.|TRBJ1-2|14|.|TRBV7-2
CASSFNRDNYGYTF
TGTGCCAGCAGCTTCAACCGGGACAACTATGGCTACACCTTC
>.|TRBJ1-2|14|.|TRBV27
CASSLKPGFYGYTF
TGTGCCAGCAGTTTAAAACCAGGGTTCTATGGCTACACCTTC
>.|TRBJ2-1|17|TRBD2|TRBV27
CASSPYVGGSSYNEQFF
TGTGCCAGCAGCCCTTACGTTGGCGGGAGCTCCTACAATGAGCAGTTCTTC
>.|TRBJ1-5|15|.|TRBV4-3
CASSQEWGGNQPQHF
TGCGCCAGCAGCCAAGAATGGGGAGGCAATCAGCCCCAGCATTTT
>.|TRBJ2-2|13|.|TRBV27
CASRNRVTGELFF
TGTGCCAGCAGAAACAGGGTCACCGGGGAGCTGTTTTTT
>.|TRBJ2-5|16|.|TRBV9
CASSGRGGGSDETQYF
TGTGCCAGCAGCGGTAGGGGGGGAGGGTCCGATGAGACCCAGTACTTC
>.|TRBJ1-1|14|.|TRBV7-3
CASSPSTGSTEAFF
TGTGCCAGCAGCCCCTCTACAGGGAGCACTGAAGCTTTCTTT
>.|TRBJ1-2|14|.|TRBV6-6
CASSYGSPNYGYTF
TGTGCCAGCAGTTACGGCAGCCCCAACTATGGCTACACCTTC
>.|TRBJ2-2|15|TRBD1|TRBV9
CASSKLGQGTGELFF
TGTGCCAGCAGCAAGCTGGGACAGGGGACCGGGGAGCTGTTTTTT
>.|TRBJ1-2|15|TRBD1|TRBV27
CASSRLQGGLYGYTF
TGTGCCAGCAGTCGACTACAGGGGGGGCTCTACGGCTACACCTTC
>once|TRBJ1-1|14|TRBD1|TRBV10-3
CAISGTTGSTEAFF
TGTGCCATCAGTGGGACGACAGGGTCCACTGAAGCTTTCTTT
>.|TRBJ2-3|14|TRBD1|TRBV5-1
CASSLGTGADTQYF
TGCGCCAGCAGCCTAGGGACAGGGGCCGATACGCAGTATTTT
>.|TRBJ1-5|13|.|TRBV6-5
CASSPREDQPQHF
TGTGCCAGCAGTCCCAGGGAGGATCAGCCCCAGCATTTT
>.|TRBJ1-4|14|.|TRBV7-2
CASSLRSSNEKLFF
TGTGCCAGCAGCTTACGGTCGTCTAATGAAAAACTGTTTTTT
>.|TRBJ2-7|15|TRBD2|TRBV5-5
CASSLTSGMSYEQYF
TGTGCCAGCAGCCTTACTAGCGGAATGTCCTACGAGCAGTACTTC
>few|TRBJ2-7|15|.|TRBV2
CASSDGFGPGDEQYF
TGTGCCAGCAGTGATGGCTTTGGGCCCGGAGACGAGCAGTACTTC
>.|TRBJ2-5|13|.|TRBV6-6
CASRQFIQETQYF
TGTGCCAGCAGACAGTTCATTCAAGAGACCCAGTACTTC
>.|TRBJ1-2|13|.|TRBV7-2
CASTFGGGGGYTF
TGTGCCAGCACCTTTGGCGGAGGGGGTGGCTACACCTTC
>.|TRBJ2-2|15|.|TRBV6-5
CASTVGGAGTGELFF
TGTGCCAGCACCGTCGGAGGAGCTGGTACCGGGGAGCTGTTTTTT
>few|TRBJ1-3|15|.|TRBV19
CASQLGWSRGNTIYF
TGTGCCAGTCAGCTGGGATGGTCGCGCGGAAACACCATATATTTT
>.|TRBJ1-5|15|.|TRBV19
CASSMEWIRNQPQHF
TGTGCCAGTAGTATGGAGTGGATACGCAATCAGCCCCAGCATTTT
>.|TRBJ1-2|15|TRBD1|TRBV27
CASRKGDSWNYGYTF
TGTGCCAGCAGAAAAGGGGACAGTTGGAACTATGGCTACACCTTC
>.|TRBJ1-1|13|.|TRBV11-3
CASSLERNTEAFF
TGTGCCAGCAGCTTAGAGAGGAACACTGAAGCTTTCTTT
>.|TRBJ1-1|14|.|TRBV2
CASSVAGTPTEAFF
TGTGCCAGCAGTGTTGCAGGGACCCCCACTGAAGCTTTCTTT
>.|TRBJ1-3|16|.|TRBV25-1
CASSDIGQISGNTIYF
TGTGCCAGCAGTGACATCGGACAGATCTCTGGAAACACCATATATTTT
>once|TRBJ2-5|14|.|TRBV29-1
CSVTTGRFQETQYF
TGCAGCGTAACGACAGGTAGATTTCAAGAGACCCAGTACTTC
>.|TRBJ2-3|17|TRBD2|TRBV5-4
CASSLVRLAGSTDTQYF
TGTGCCAGCAGCTTGGTTCGCCTAGCGGGGAGCACAGATACGCAGTATTTT
>once|TRBJ2-7|11|.|TRBV20-1
CSATKGYEQYF
TGCAGTGCCACAAAGGGGTACGAGCAGTACTTC
>.|TRBJ2-7|15|TRBD1|TRBV7-2
CASSSVTGTFYEQYF
TGTGCCAGCAGCTCAGTGACAGGGACCTTCTACGAGCAGTACTTC
>once|TRBJ2-3|16|TRBD2|TRBV7-3
CASSLRTSGVTDTQYF
TGTGCCAGCAGCTTGAGGACTAGCGGGGTCACAGATACGCAGTATTTT